This T cell receptor beta chain was recovered during a study of blood T cell repertoires in COVID-19. Only in-frame clones appear in the TCRdb table, and some are missing; sequencing was by immunoSEQ multiplex PCR. This table holds under 300,000 clones, roughly 86% found once. This CDR3 has 14 residues. The ends lost 4 bases at V and 6 bases at J; junction bases unmatched: 5. The germline gives CDR1 MNHEY, CDR2 SVGEGT. Input material: peripheral blood. The J gene is TRBJ2-3, the V gene TRBV6-2 or TRBV6-3; 9 positions agree with TRBD1. This sequence originates from a woman in her sixties or seventies with active or convalescent COVID-19. The CDR3 coding sequence is TGTGCCAGCAGTTCCTACAGGGGGCGGGATACGCAGTATTTT. It encodes CASSSYRGRDTQYF.